This T cell receptor beta chain was captured by sequencing in a study of OX40 agonist ivuxolimab in advanced cancers. Study in general: An anti-OX40 (CD134) antibody with agonistic activity, ivuxolimab, was administered to patients. The group had a mean age of around 64 years, ranged from roughly 23 to 90, and was less than 85% male.

Sequenced by immunoSEQ multiplex PCR; TCRdb stores in-frame clones only, minus some. The sample carries some 65,000 clones, more than 75% recorded once. Study-wide points: At 0.1-3.0 mg/kg, partial responders had clonal expansion among the lowest observed. Several nonresponders also turned out to have low normalized T-cell clonal expansion.

This CDR3 comprises 14 residues. Looked up from germline, CDR1 is LNHNV and CDR2 is YYDKDF (reference sequence). The V end lost 3 bases, the J end lost 3 bases, and 9 bases lay between the germline ends. As regards this clone: Its cognate antigen is unknown.

This clonotype originated in an adult with an advanced solid tumor such as melanoma, head and neck, liver or kidney cancer. The chain recombines TRBV15 with TRBJ1-5; D is uncertain. This specimen consisted of CD4+ or CD8+ T cells sorted from blood, obtained in a trial of the OX40 agonist ivuxolimab. The DNA of the CDR3 is TGTGCCACCAGCAGGGGGTTCGTCAATCAGCCCCAGCATTTT. Translated: CATSRGFVNQPQHF.